Listed below are T cell receptor beta chains from one sample, sequenced in a study of CD8+CD57+ T cells in acquired aplastic anemia. MiXCR, run by TCRdb on the reads, gives a single entry per CDR3 protein. The sample includes roughly 290,000 distinct CDR3 sequences, under 65% of them seen just once. Sequenced material: sorted CD4+, CD8+, or CD8+CD57+ T cells (not recorded which) from PBMCs. The receptors were sampled from a human donor with aplastic anemia. CDR3s include the opening cysteine and the closing phenylalanine or tryptophan. A D gene is named only where the DNA matches it firmly. Clone sizes are given selectively: once, few, many, or a class where the clone is expanded.

clone_size: once
v_call: TRBV7-9
d_call: TRBD1
j_call: TRBJ1-3
cdr3_nt: TGTGCCAGCAGCCCACAGGGGTTGATGAACACCATATATTTT
cdr3_aa: CASSPQGLMNTIYF

clone_size: NA
v_call: TRBV25-1
d_call: NA
j_call: TRBJ1-2
cdr3_nt: TGTGCCAGCAGTATAGGGTTCTATGGCTACACCTTC
cdr3_aa: CASSIGFYGYTF

clone_size: NA
v_call: TRBV19
d_call: NA
j_call: TRBJ1-5
cdr3_nt: TGTGCCAGTAGTAACAGGGAAGGCAATCAGCCCCAGCATTTC
cdr3_aa: CASSNREGNQPQHF

clone_size: once
v_call: TRBV5-1
d_call: NA
j_call: TRBJ1-3
cdr3_nt: TGCGCCAGCAGCCCAGTGGGATCTGGAAACACCATATATTTT
cdr3_aa: CASSPVGSGNTIYF

clone_size: NA
v_call: TRBV9
d_call: TRBD1
j_call: TRBJ1-1
cdr3_nt: TGTGCCAGCAGTCGACAGGGGGTAGGCACTGAAGCTTTCTTT
cdr3_aa: CASSRQGVGTEAFF

clone_size: few
v_call: TRBV24-1
d_call: NA
j_call: TRBJ2-7
cdr3_nt: TGTGCCACCAGTGGCCCCCGGACGGAAACGTCCTACGAGCAGTACTTC
cdr3_aa: CATSGPRTETSYEQYF

clone_size: once
v_call: TRBV20-1
d_call: NA
j_call: TRBJ1-6
cdr3_nt: TGCAGTGCTAGAGACGGCTACTCACCCCTCCACTTT
cdr3_aa: CSARDGYSPLHF

clone_size: NA
v_call: TRBV7-2
d_call: TRBD2
j_call: TRBJ2-7
cdr3_nt: TGTGCCAGCAGCGGAGTAGCGGGATCGGGTGTAGAGCAGTACTTC
cdr3_aa: CASSGVAGSGVEQYF

clone_size: NA
v_call: TRBV20-1
d_call: TRBD1
j_call: TRBJ2-3
cdr3_nt: TGCAGTGCTCCTCGAGGGGACAGGGTGTCAGATACGCAGTATTTT
cdr3_aa: CSAPRGDRVSDTQYF

clone_size: NA
v_call: TRBV6-1
d_call: TRBD1
j_call: TRBJ1-3
cdr3_nt: TGTGCCAGCAGTGTATTGACAGGGGTGGGCACCATATATTTT
cdr3_aa: CASSVLTGVGTIYF

clone_size: NA
v_call: TRBV20-1
d_call: NA
j_call: TRBJ1-1
cdr3_nt: TGCAGTGCTAGTGGGCTCACGGGGACTGAAGCTTTCTTT
cdr3_aa: CSASGLTGTEAFF

clone_size: NA
v_call: TRBV29-1
d_call: NA
j_call: TRBJ2-3
cdr3_nt: TGCAGCGTGGTTATCACAGATACGCAGTATTTT
cdr3_aa: CSVVITDTQYF

clone_size: NA
v_call: TRBV7-3
d_call: TRBD1
j_call: TRBJ2-7
cdr3_nt: TGTGCCAGCGGGACAGGGGGCGGCCACGAGCAGTACTTC
cdr3_aa: CASGTGGGHEQYF

clone_size: NA
v_call: TRBV9
d_call: TRBD1
j_call: TRBJ2-7
cdr3_nt: TGTGCCAGCAGCGCGACAGGGTCGTTTAGGGAGCAGTACTTC
cdr3_aa: CASSATGSFREQYF

clone_size: NA
v_call: TRBV9
d_call: NA
j_call: TRBJ2-3
cdr3_nt: TGTGCCAGCAGCGTAAGGCGAGGAAATGAGCAGTATTTT
cdr3_aa: CASSVRRGNEQYF

clone_size: NA
v_call: TRBV10-2
d_call: TRBD1
j_call: TRBJ1-3
cdr3_nt: TGTGCCAGCTCACTTCCGACAGGGGGCTCCTATAGCTCTGGAAAAACCATATATTTT
cdr3_aa: CASSLPTGGSYSSGKTIYF

clone_size: NA
v_call: TRBV20-1
d_call: NA
j_call: TRBJ2-1
cdr3_nt: TGCAGTGCTGAGAGGCGTATCAATGAGCAGTTCTTC
cdr3_aa: CSAERRINEQFF

clone_size: few
v_call: TRBV28
d_call: TRBD1
j_call: TRBJ1-2
cdr3_nt: TGTGCCAGCAGTAGGACAGGGGGCCGGGGCTACACCTTC
cdr3_aa: CASSRTGGRGYTF

clone_size: NA
v_call: TRBV2
d_call: NA
j_call: TRBJ1-1
cdr3_nt: TGTGCCGGGCACACTTACACTGAAGCTTTCTTT
cdr3_aa: CAGHTYTEAFF

clone_size: NA
v_call: TRBV2
d_call: TRBD1
j_call: TRBJ2-2
cdr3_nt: TGTGCCAGCAGTGATGGGACAGAGACCGGGGAGCTGTTTTTT
cdr3_aa: CASSDGTETGELFF

clone_size: NA
v_call: TRBV14
d_call: NA
j_call: TRBJ1-2
cdr3_nt: TGTGCCAGCAGCCAAGCCCCCGTGGGCTACACCTTC
cdr3_aa: CASSQAPVGYTF

clone_size: NA
v_call: TRBV20-1
d_call: NA
j_call: TRBJ1-2
cdr3_nt: TGCAGTGCTATTACGGGAAACCTCCGTGGCTACACCTTC
cdr3_aa: CSAITGNLRGYTF

clone_size: NA
v_call: TRBV7-6
d_call: NA
j_call: TRBJ2-7
cdr3_nt: TGTGCCAGCAGCCTCGACGGGAAGAGGGTCGAGCAGTACTTC
cdr3_aa: CASSLDGKRVEQYF

clone_size: NA
v_call: TRBV15
d_call: NA
j_call: TRBJ1-1
cdr3_nt: TGTGCCACCTCTCAGGGGCTGGACACTGAAGCTTTATTT
cdr3_aa: CATSQGLDTEALF

clone_size: NA
v_call: TRBV18
d_call: TRBD2
j_call: TRBJ2-3
cdr3_nt: TGTGCCAGCTCACCACAAGCTAGCGGAAACACAGATACGCAGTATTTT
cdr3_aa: CASSPQASGNTDTQYF

clone_size: NA
v_call: TRBV2
d_call: NA
j_call: TRBJ1-1
cdr3_nt: TGTGCCAGCAGCGCCGTCATAGGCACTGAAGCTTTCTTT
cdr3_aa: CASSAVIGTEAFF

clone_size: NA
v_call: TRBV6-5
d_call: TRBD1
j_call: TRBJ2-6
cdr3_nt: TGTGCCAGCAGTGTGGGACAGGGATTCTTCACGGGGGCCAACGTCCTGACTTTC
cdr3_aa: CASSVGQGFFTGANVLTF

clone_size: NA
v_call: TRBV7-2
d_call: NA
j_call: TRBJ2-1
cdr3_nt: TGTGCCAGCAGCTTAGGGTTCATGGTTCGGGAGCAGTTCTTC
cdr3_aa: CASSLGFMVREQFF

clone_size: few
v_call: TRBV2
d_call: NA
j_call: TRBJ2-1
cdr3_nt: TGTGCCAGCACCGAGGGTAGGAATGAGCAGTTCTTC
cdr3_aa: CASTEGRNEQFF

clone_size: many
v_call: TRBV18
d_call: TRBD2
j_call: TRBJ2-5
cdr3_nt: TGTGCCAGCTCACCATTAATGGCGGGAGGTGAGACCCAGTACTTC
cdr3_aa: CASSPLMAGGETQYF

clone_size: NA
v_call: TRBV2
d_call: TRBD1
j_call: TRBJ1-4
cdr3_nt: TGTGCCAGCAATCAGGAAGATGGGACAGCGAATGAAAAACTGTTTTTT
cdr3_aa: CASNQEDGTANEKLFF

clone_size: NA
v_call: TRBV10-1
d_call: NA
j_call: TRBJ2-7
cdr3_nt: TGCGCCAGCAGTGGCGGGATACCGCCTTACGAGCAGTACTTC
cdr3_aa: CASSGGIPPYEQYF

clone_size: many
v_call: TRBV27
d_call: NA
j_call: TRBJ1-2
cdr3_nt: TGTGCCAGCAGTTCTACAGGGATCGTTTCGAACTATGGCTACACCTTC
cdr3_aa: CASSSTGIVSNYGYTF

clone_size: few
v_call: TRBV5-4
d_call: NA
j_call: TRBJ2-7
cdr3_nt: TGTGCCAGCAGCTTAAAGGGTCCGGCCTACGAGCAGTACTTC
cdr3_aa: CASSLKGPAYEQYF

clone_size: many
v_call: TRBV19
d_call: NA
j_call: TRBJ1-1
cdr3_nt: TGTGCCAGTAGTATAGGAGGGATCCCCACTGAAGCTTTCTTT
cdr3_aa: CASSIGGIPTEAFF

clone_size: NA
v_call: TRBV29-1
d_call: NA
j_call: TRBJ2-1
cdr3_nt: TGCAGCGTTGAAGATCGGAGGATGAACAATGAGCAGTTCTTC
cdr3_aa: CSVEDRRMNNEQFF

clone_size: NA
v_call: TRBV20-1
d_call: TRBD1
j_call: TRBJ1-5
cdr3_nt: TGCAGTGCTAGGACAGGGGATCGAGATCAGCCCCAGCATTTT
cdr3_aa: CSARTGDRDQPQHF

clone_size: many
v_call: TRBV19
d_call: NA
j_call: TRBJ2-1
cdr3_nt: TGTGCCAGTAGGGGGGCTAGCGGTCTGCTCTCCTACAATGAGCAGTTCTTC
cdr3_aa: CASRGASGLLSYNEQFF

clone_size: NA
v_call: TRBV20-1
d_call: NA
j_call: TRBJ2-3
cdr3_nt: TGCAGTGCTAAGGCAGGGTGGGGCACAGATACGCAGTATTTT
cdr3_aa: CSAKAGWGTDTQYF

clone_size: NA
v_call: TRBV24-1
d_call: TRBD1
j_call: TRBJ2-2
cdr3_nt: TGTGGCACCAGTGATTTGGGACAGGGGGCGAACACCGGGGAGCTGTTTTTT
cdr3_aa: CGTSDLGQGANTGELFF

clone_size: NA
v_call: TRBV29-1
d_call: NA
j_call: TRBJ2-7
cdr3_nt: TGCAGCGTTGCGGGACACGAAGCCTCCTACGAGCAGTACTTC
cdr3_aa: CSVAGHEASYEQYF

clone_size: NA
v_call: TRBV7-2
d_call: NA
j_call: TRBJ2-7
cdr3_nt: TGTGCCAGCAGCCCAAGCCCGCACTACGAGCAGTACTTC
cdr3_aa: CASSPSPHYEQYF

clone_size: NA
v_call: TRBV10-2
d_call: TRBD1
j_call: TRBJ1-2
cdr3_nt: TGCGCCAGCATAGGACAGGGAGGCTATGGCTACACCTTC
cdr3_aa: CASIGQGGYGYTF

clone_size: few
v_call: TRBV14
d_call: TRBD1
j_call: TRBJ2-6
cdr3_nt: TGTGCCAGCTCAACGCCGGGACAGGGGGCGTCTGGGGCCAACGTCCTGACTTTC
cdr3_aa: CASSTPGQGASGANVLTF

clone_size: NA
v_call: TRBV19
d_call: TRBD1
j_call: TRBJ1-5
cdr3_nt: TGTGCCAGTAGTGACCCAGACAGGGGTTATCAGCCCCAGCATTTT
cdr3_aa: CASSDPDRGYQPQHF

clone_size: NA
v_call: TRBV15
d_call: NA
j_call: TRBJ1-1
cdr3_nt: TGTGCCACCAGCAGAGAGACTCCTAGAGCTTTCTTT
cdr3_aa: CATSRETPRAFF

clone_size: NA
v_call: TRBV7-2
d_call: NA
j_call: TRBJ1-6
cdr3_nt: TGTGCCAGCAGCTTAAGTACACAGCACCTCCACTTT
cdr3_aa: CASSLSTQHLHF

clone_size: few
v_call: TRBV20-1
d_call: TRBD2
j_call: TRBJ2-5
cdr3_nt: TGCAGTGCTATTGGCCTAGCGGTGCAAGAGACCCAGTACTTC
cdr3_aa: CSAIGLAVQETQYF

clone_size: NA
v_call: TRBV4-2
d_call: NA
j_call: TRBJ1-2
cdr3_nt: TGTGCCAGCAGCCAAGATGGGTCACGGGGATATGGCTACACCTTC
cdr3_aa: CASSQDGSRGYGYTF

clone_size: few
v_call: TRBV24-1
d_call: NA
j_call: TRBJ2-2
cdr3_nt: TGTGCCACCAGTGATTTCACGACAGAATTGAGTCCCGGGGAGCTGTTTTTT
cdr3_aa: CATSDFTTELSPGELFF

clone_size: once
v_call: TRBV29-1
d_call: NA
j_call: TRBJ1-5
cdr3_nt: TGCAGCCCGGGGGGTGTTAGGGGAAGCAATCAGCCCCAGCATTTT
cdr3_aa: CSPGGVRGSNQPQHF